This T cell receptor (beta chain) was recorded in a study of cytomegalovirus exposure and HLA in healthy donors. Study conclusions and caveats: Immune exposure was documented only through CMV serostatus. Investigators reported 150 to 200 TCR beta chains as tied to cytomegalovirus. Later work found most CMV-associated TCR beta chains apparently HLA-restricted.

The germline CDR1 and CDR2 sequences are MNHNY and SVGAGI (reference sequence). Trimming left V 5 bases short and J 6 bases short, with 15 bases between. The CDR3 length is 14 residues. The PCR contained 60 Vbeta and 13 Jbeta primers. Profiling relied on immunoSEQ multiplex PCR, and the TCRdb table lists in-frame clones only, not all of them. The sample table sets out 30,000 to 40,000 clones. For this clone: The antigen remains unidentified.

The V call is TRBV6-6, the J call TRBJ2-3, with TRBD2 as a possible D gene (7 bases). Sequencing input: PBMCs. The TCR comes from a woman aged 40 to 50 in good health and CMV-seropositive. The CDR3 loop reads CASSQQGGMDTQYF. CDR3 nucleotide sequence: TGTGCCAGCAGTCAACAGGGAGGGATGGATACGCAGTATTTT.